These T cell receptor beta chains were read from a single sample in a study of cytomegalovirus exposure and HLA in healthy donors. TCRdb keeps only in-frame clones here, not all; method: immunoSEQ multiplex PCR. The sample records approximately 190,000 clones, approximately 78% being singletons. What was sequenced was PBMCs. All receptors come from a woman aged 18 to 35 in good health and CMV-seronegative. Both conserved end residues are part of each CDR3. Fields, in order: D gene, J gene, clone size, V gene, CDR3 DNA, CDR3 protein. A D gene is named only where the DNA matches it firmly. Clone size is stated in some rows and not others, as once, few, many or a class when expanded.

NA | TRBJ1-2 | NA | TRBV4-3 | TGCGCCAGCAGCCCCGAAGGGGGGGTTAACTATGGCTACACCTTC | CASSPEGGVNYGYTF
TRBD2 | TRBJ2-2 | NA | TRBV11-2 | TGTGCCAGCAGCTCGGTTAGGGCGGGAGTTAACGGGGAGCTGTTTTTT | CASSSVRAGVNGELFF
NA | TRBJ1-3 | once | TRBV5-5 | TGTGCCAGCAGCTTGTGGGCCTACTCTGGAAACACCATATATTTT | CASSLWAYSGNTIYF
NA | TRBJ2-5 | NA | TRBV11-2 | TGTGCCAGCAGCCTTAACGGGCCGGGGAAGACCCAGTACTTC | CASSLNGPGKTQYF
NA | TRBJ1-4 | NA | TRBV5-5 | TGTGCCAGCAGCTCCCTCGGCGGTTTTGCAACTAATGAAAAACTGTTTTTT | CASSSLGGFATNEKLFF
TRBD2 | TRBJ2-2 | NA | TRBV19 | TGTGCCAGTAGTATAGGCCCCCCGGGGGGTCCGAACACCGGGGAGCTGTTTTTT | CASSIGPPGGPNTGELFF
NA | TRBJ1-1 | once | TRBV27 | TGTGCCAGCAGTTGGGGCCAGGGTCTTGGCACTGAAGCTTTCTTT | CASSWGQGLGTEAFF
NA | TRBJ2-2 | NA | TRBV5-1 | TGCGCCAGCAGCGTAATCTCACAGAACACCGGGGAGCTGTTTTTT | CASSVISQNTGELFF
NA | TRBJ1-5 | many | TRBV25-1 | TGTGCCAGCAGTGATGTCACAGAAAATAGCAATCAGCCCCAGCATTTT | CASSDVTENSNQPQHF
NA | TRBJ2-7 | NA | TRBV11-2 | TGTGCCAGCAGCTCCCCCCCGGCAGGGGACTACGAGCAGTACTTC | CASSSPPAGDYEQYF
TRBD1 | TRBJ2-5 | NA | TRBV5-6 | TGTGCCAGCAGCTGGAATTCCGGGACAGGGGTTAATCAAGAGACCCAGTACTTC | CASSWNSGTGVNQETQYF
NA | TRBJ1-5 | NA | TRBV19 | TGTGCCAGTCGAGACTGGCAGAATGGGCCCCAGCATTTT | CASRDWQNGPQHF
TRBD2 | TRBJ2-5 | NA | TRBV6-5 | TGTGCCAGCAGTCTAGCGGGGGGCGGGGAGACCCAGTACTTC | CASSLAGGGETQYF
TRBD1 | TRBJ2-3 | NA | TRBV7-2 | TGTGCCAGCAACGTAGGGACAGGGGCGGATACGCAGTATTTT | CASNVGTGADTQYF
TRBD2 | TRBJ2-2 | NA | TRBV6-4 | TGTGCCAGCAGTGACCCTCCAACAGCGGGAGGGCCCGGGGAGCTGTTTTTT | CASSDPPTAGGPGELFF
NA | TRBJ1-1 | NA | TRBV10-3 | TGTGCCATCCGGGGGGCGGTGGGGACTGAAGCTTTCTTT | CAIRGAVGTEAFF
NA | TRBJ2-3 | once | TRBV11-2 | TGTGCCAGCAGCTTAGATGGGTCGCGGCGTACGCAGTATTTT | CASSLDGSRRTQYF
NA | TRBJ1-2 | NA | TRBV9 | TGTGCCAGCAGCCCCCTCGAGGCGCCTGGTAATGGCTATGGCTACACCTTC | CASSPLEAPGNGYGYTF
TRBD1 | TRBJ1-4 | NA | TRBV18 | TGTGCCAGCTCACCACAGGGACAGGGGGCGCTTACCGAAAAACTGTTTTTT | CASSPQGQGALTEKLFF
TRBD1 | TRBJ2-5 | NA | TRBV6-5 | TGTGCCAGCAGTTACCAGACAGGGGGGCTCCCGTACTTC | CASSYQTGGLPYF
TRBD2 | TRBJ2-1 | NA | TRBV5-6 | TGTGCCAGCAGCCGTGGAGCGGGAGGGACCTACAATGAGCAGTTCTTC | CASSRGAGGTYNEQFF
NA | TRBJ2-1 | NA | TRBV6-6 | TGTGCCAGCAGTTACTCGCGAGAAGGAGCCTACAATGAGCAGTTCTTC | CASSYSREGAYNEQFF
NA | TRBJ2-7 | few | TRBV6-5 | TGTGCCAGCAGTTCCGAGTCCGCTCGAGGGTTCCACGAGCAGTACTTC | CASSSESARGFHEQYF
TRBD1 | TRBJ1-6 | NA | TRBV27 | TGTGCCAGCAGTTTATGGGGGACAGGGGTGGTATCGGATAATTCACCCCTCCACTTT | CASSLWGTGVVSDNSPLHF
NA | TRBJ2-5 | NA | TRBV4-3 | TGCGCCAGCAGCCGGTACCAGGGGTCCCAAGAGACCCAGTACTTC | CASSRYQGSQETQYF
NA | TRBJ1-1 | NA | TRBV29-1 | TGCAGCGTTGAAACCTTAAGGGGGAACACTGAAGCTTTCTTT | CSVETLRGNTEAFF
TRBD2 | TRBJ2-5 | NA | TRBV7-9 | TGTGCCAGCAGCTTAAAGGGTTTGGCTAGCGGAGAGACCCAGTACTTC | CASSLKGLASGETQYF
TRBD1 | TRBJ1-2 | NA | TRBV5-6 | TGTGCCAGTGACAGGGGTAACTATGGCTACACCTTC | CASDRGNYGYTF
NA | TRBJ2-1 | NA | TRBV5-1 | TGCGCCAGCAGCTACCAAATTAGCGAGCCGGGGGAGCAGTTCTTC | CASSYQISEPGEQFF
NA | TRBJ1-1 | NA | TRBV13 | TGTGCCAGCACCAAACAAATGGTTTCTAACACTGAAGCTTTCTTT | CASTKQMVSNTEAFF
TRBD2 | TRBJ2-6 | NA | TRBV11-3 | TGTGCCAGCAGCCAGCGCGCGGGAGAGAGCTCTGGGGCCAACGTCCTGACTTTC | CASSQRAGESSGANVLTF
TRBD1 | TRBJ1-2 | NA | TRBV28 | TGTGCCAGCAGTTCCTGGACAGGGATGGCCTTAGGCTACACCTTC | CASSSWTGMALGYTF
NA | TRBJ1-2 | NA | TRBV28 | TGTGCCAGCAGCTCTTGGGAGAAGGTTGGCTACACCTTC | CASSSWEKVGYTF
TRBD1 | TRBJ1-2 | NA | TRBV29-1 | TGCAGCGTTGAAGATGGGGGACAGTGGGGTGGCTACACCTTC | CSVEDGGQWGGYTF
TRBD1 | TRBJ1-1 | NA | TRBV6-6 | TGTGCCAGCAGTTATACAGGGGTTGTGAACACTGAAGCTTTCTTT | CASSYTGVVNTEAFF
TRBD1 | TRBJ1-5 | NA | TRBV28 | TGTGCCAGCAGCCCGACAGGGGAGAATCAGCCCCAGCATTTT | CASSPTGENQPQHF
TRBD1 | TRBJ1-6 | NA | TRBV27 | TGTGCCAGCGCAACCTCACAGGGGGTCGTACGGTCACCCCTCCACTTT | CASATSQGVVRSPLHF
NA | TRBJ1-5 | few | TRBV2 | TGTGCCAGCAGTGAATGGGCCTCGAGCAATCAGCCCCAGCATTTT | CASSEWASSNQPQHF
TRBD2 | TRBJ2-1 | NA | TRBV5-4 | TGTGCCAGCAGCCCGGTTGGACTAGCGGTTTACAATGAGCAGTTCTTC | CASSPVGLAVYNEQFF
NA | TRBJ2-3 | few | TRBV14 | TGTGCCAGCTGCCCAACAGGGACAAATACGCAGTATTTT | CASCPTGTNTQYF
NA | TRBJ1-3 | NA | TRBV7-9 | TGTGCCAGCAGCTTAGATTATACGAGGGTCTCTGGAAACACCATATATTTT | CASSLDYTRVSGNTIYF
NA | TRBJ2-1 | NA | TRBV6-5 | TGTGCCAGCAGTTACGGTAGGGAGGTCTACAATGAGCAGTTCTTC | CASSYGREVYNEQFF
NA | TRBJ2-7 | NA | TRBV28 | TGTGCCAGCGCAGGTAGGGGAGAGCAGTACTTC | CASAGRGEQYF
TRBD2 | TRBJ2-7 | NA | TRBV7-9 | TGTGCCAGCAGCGGGAAGCTAGCGGGAGAGCACGAGCAGTACTTC | CASSGKLAGEHEQYF
NA | TRBJ2-6 | NA | TRBV11-3 | TGTGCCAGCAGCTCTCCTGGACGGGGCTCTGGGGCCAACGTCCTGACTTTC | CASSSPGRGSGANVLTF
TRBD2 | TRBJ2-1 | NA | TRBV11-2 | TGTGCCAGCAGCTTAGTAGGGATAGCGGGGACCCAGTCCTACAATGAGCAGTTCTTC | CASSLVGIAGTQSYNEQFF
NA | TRBJ2-7 | NA | TRBV9 | TGTGCCAGCAGCGTAGCTCGGCTAGGCACCTACGAGCAGTACTTC | CASSVARLGTYEQYF
TRBD1 | TRBJ1-1 | NA | TRBV6-5 | TGTGCCAGCAGGACAGGGGGCCGGAACACTGAAGCTTTCTTT | CASRTGGRNTEAFF
TRBD1 | TRBJ1-1 | NA | TRBV27 | TGTGCCAGCACCGGACAGGGGAACACTGAAGCTTTCTTT | CASTGQGNTEAFF
NA | TRBJ2-7 | NA | TRBV27 | TGTGCCAGCAGTCCGTACTCCTACGAGCAGTACTTC | CASSPYSYEQYF
NA | TRBJ1-5 | NA | TRBV10-1 | TGCGCCAGCAGATATACATCAGAACCAGGGTATAGCAATCAGCCCCAGCATTTT | CASRYTSEPGYSNQPQHF
NA | TRBJ1-1 | NA | TRBV4-3 | TGCGCCAGCAGCCAAGTAAGCGTTGAGAACACTGAAGCTTTCTTT | CASSQVSVENTEAFF